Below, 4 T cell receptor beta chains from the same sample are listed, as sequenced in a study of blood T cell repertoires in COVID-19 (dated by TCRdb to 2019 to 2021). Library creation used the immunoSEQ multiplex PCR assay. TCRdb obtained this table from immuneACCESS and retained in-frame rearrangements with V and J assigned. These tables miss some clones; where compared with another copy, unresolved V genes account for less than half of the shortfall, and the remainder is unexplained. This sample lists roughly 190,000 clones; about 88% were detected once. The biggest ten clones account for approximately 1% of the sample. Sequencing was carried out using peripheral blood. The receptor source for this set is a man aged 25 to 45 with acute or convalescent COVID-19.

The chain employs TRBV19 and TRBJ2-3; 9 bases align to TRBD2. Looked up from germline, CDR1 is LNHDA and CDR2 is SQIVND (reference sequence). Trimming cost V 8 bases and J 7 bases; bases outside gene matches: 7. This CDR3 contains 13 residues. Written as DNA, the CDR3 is TGTGCCAGTGGGCTAGCGGGGACGAATACGCAGTATTTT. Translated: CASGLAGTNTQYF.

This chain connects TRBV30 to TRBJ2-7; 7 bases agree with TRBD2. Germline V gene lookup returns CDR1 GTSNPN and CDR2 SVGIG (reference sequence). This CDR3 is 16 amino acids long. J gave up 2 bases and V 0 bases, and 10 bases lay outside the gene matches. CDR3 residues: CAWSVRGTGGPYEQYF. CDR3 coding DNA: TGTGCCTGGAGTGTACGGGGAACGGGGGGACCCTACGAGCAGTACTTC.

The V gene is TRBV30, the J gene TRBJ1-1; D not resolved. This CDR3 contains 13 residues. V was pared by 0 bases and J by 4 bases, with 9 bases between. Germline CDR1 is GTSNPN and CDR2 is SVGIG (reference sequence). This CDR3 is CAWSVNRGTEAFF. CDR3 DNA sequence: TGTGCCTGGAGTGTCAATCGGGGCACTGAAGCTTTCTTT.

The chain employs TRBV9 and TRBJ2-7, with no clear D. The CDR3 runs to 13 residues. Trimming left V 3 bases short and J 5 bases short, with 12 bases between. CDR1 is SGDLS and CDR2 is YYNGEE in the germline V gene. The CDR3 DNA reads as TGTGCCAGCAGCGGCCCTCCCAGGAACGAGCAGTACTTC. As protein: CASSGPPRNEQYF.